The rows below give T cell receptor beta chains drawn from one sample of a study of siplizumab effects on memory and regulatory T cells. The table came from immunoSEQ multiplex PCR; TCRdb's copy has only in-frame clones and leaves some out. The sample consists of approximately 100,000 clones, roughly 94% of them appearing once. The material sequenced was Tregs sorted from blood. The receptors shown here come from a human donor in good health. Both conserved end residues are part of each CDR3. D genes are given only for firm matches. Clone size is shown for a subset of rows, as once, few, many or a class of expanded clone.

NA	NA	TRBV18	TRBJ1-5	CASSPDRAINQPQHF	TGTGCCAGCTCACCAGATAGGGCAATCAATCAGCCCCAGCATTTT
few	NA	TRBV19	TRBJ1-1	CASSVLNSLLAFF	TGTGCCAGTAGTGTTCTAAACAGCCTGCTTGCTTTCTTT
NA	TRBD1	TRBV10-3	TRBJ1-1	CAISEPGQGSTEAFF	TGTGCCATCAGTGAACCGGGACAGGGGTCCACTGAAGCTTTCTTT
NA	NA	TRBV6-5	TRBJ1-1	CASSLIRGRTEAFF	TGTGCCAGCAGCCTCATCCGGGGCCGCACTGAAGCTTTCTTT
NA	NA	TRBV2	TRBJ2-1	CASSVVTNEQFF	TGTGCCAGCAGTGTTGTAACCAATGAGCAGTTCTTC
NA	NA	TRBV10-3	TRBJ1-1	CAISAMNTEAFF	TGTGCCATCAGTGCGATGAACACTGAAGCTTTCTTT
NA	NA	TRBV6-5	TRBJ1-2	CASTDSYYGYTF	TGTGCCAGTACCGACAGCTACTATGGCTACACCTTC
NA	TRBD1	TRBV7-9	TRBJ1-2	CASSFGTGAGGYTF	TGTGCCAGCAGCTTCGGGACAGGGGCGGGCGGCTACACCTTC
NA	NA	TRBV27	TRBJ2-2	CASSLTASGELFF	TGTGCCAGCAGTTTGACAGCATCTGGGGAGCTGTTTTTT
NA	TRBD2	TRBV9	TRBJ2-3	CASSAWTSGTSTDTQYF	TGTGCCAGCAGCGCCTGGACTAGCGGAACTAGCACAGATACGCAGTATTTT
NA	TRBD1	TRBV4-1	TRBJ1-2	CASSRDRGNGYTF	TGCGCCAGCAGCCGAGACAGGGGAAACGGCTACACCTTC
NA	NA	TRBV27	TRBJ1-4	CASSFLSGASNEKLFF	TGTGCCAGCAGTTTTCTTTCGGGGGCCAGTAATGAAAAACTGTTTTTT
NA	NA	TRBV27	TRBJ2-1	CASSLERAGFYNEQFF	TGTGCCAGCAGTTTGGAGCGGGCGGGGTTTTACAATGAGCAGTTCTTC
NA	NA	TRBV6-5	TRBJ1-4	CASSYAGWGDNEKLFF	TGTGCCAGCAGTTACGCTGGATGGGGAGATAATGAAAAACTGTTTTTT
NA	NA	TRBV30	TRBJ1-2	CAWRGDYSGGGYTF	TGTGCCTGGAGAGGGGACTACTCTGGTGGTGGCTACACCTTC
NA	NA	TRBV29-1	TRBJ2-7	CSVASLGAPWAYEQYF	TGCAGCGTTGCTTCCTTGGGCGCACCTTGGGCCTACGAGCAGTACTTC
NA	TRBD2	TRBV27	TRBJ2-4	CASSTGGLAKNIQYF	TGTGCCAGCAGCACGGGGGGACTAGCCAAAAACATTCAGTACTTC
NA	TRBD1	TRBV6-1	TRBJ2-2	CASSERTGGAGELFF	TGTGCCAGCAGTGAGAGGACAGGGGGAGCCGGGGAGCTGTTTTTT
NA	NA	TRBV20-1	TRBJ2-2	CSARDTGELFF	TGCAGTGCTAGAGATACCGGGGAGCTGTTTTTT
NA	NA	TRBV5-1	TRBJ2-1	CASSSGTGIYNEQFF	TGCGCCAGCAGCTCCGGGACTGGAATTTACAATGAGCAGTTCTTC
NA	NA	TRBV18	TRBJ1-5	CASAGGSASNQPQHF	TGTGCCAGCGCAGGAGGGTCAGCTAGCAATCAGCCCCAGCATTTT
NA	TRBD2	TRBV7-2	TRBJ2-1	CASRRAGRSYNEQFF	TGTGCCAGCCGCAGAGCGGGACGCTCCTACAATGAGCAGTTCTTC